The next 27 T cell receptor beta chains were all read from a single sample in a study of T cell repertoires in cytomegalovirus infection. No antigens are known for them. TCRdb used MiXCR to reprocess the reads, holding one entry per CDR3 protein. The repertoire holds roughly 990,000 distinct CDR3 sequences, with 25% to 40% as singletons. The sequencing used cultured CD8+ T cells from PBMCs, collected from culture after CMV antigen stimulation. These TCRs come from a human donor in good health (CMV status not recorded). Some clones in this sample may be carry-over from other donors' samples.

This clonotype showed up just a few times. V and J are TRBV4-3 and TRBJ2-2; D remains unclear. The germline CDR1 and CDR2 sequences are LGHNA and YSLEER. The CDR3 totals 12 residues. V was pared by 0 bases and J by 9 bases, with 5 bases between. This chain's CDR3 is CASSQDRRELFF. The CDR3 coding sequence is TGCGCCAGCAGCCAAGATCGTCGGGAGCTGTTTTTT.

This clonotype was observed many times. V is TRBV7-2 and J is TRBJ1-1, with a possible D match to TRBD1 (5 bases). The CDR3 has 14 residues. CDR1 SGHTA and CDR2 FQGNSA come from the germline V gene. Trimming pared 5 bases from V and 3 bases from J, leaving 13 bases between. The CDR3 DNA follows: TGTGCCAGCAGCCAAAAGGGGTTCGACACTGAAGCTTTCTTT. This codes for CASSQKGFDTEAFF.

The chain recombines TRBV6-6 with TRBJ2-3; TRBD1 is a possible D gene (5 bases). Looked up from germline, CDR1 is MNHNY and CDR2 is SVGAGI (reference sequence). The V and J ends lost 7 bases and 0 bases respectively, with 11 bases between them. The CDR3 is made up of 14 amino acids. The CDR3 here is CASTSTASTDTQYF. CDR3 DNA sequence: TGTGCCAGCACCTCGACAGCAAGCACAGATACGCAGTATTTT.

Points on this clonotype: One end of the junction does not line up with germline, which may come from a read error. This chain's CDR3 is CASSQEGSSLPNYDYTF. The CDR3 region has the DNA TGTGCCAGCAGCCAAGAAGGCAGTTCATTACCTAACTATGACTACACCTTC. This rearrangement joins TRBV4-1 to TRBJ1-2, with no clear D. Germline V gives CDR1 MGHRA, CDR2 YSYEKL. CDR3 length equals 17 residues.

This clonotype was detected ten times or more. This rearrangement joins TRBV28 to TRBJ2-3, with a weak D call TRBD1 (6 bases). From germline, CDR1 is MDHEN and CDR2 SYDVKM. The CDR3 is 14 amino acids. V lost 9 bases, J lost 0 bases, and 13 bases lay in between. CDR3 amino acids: CASRDTLSTDTQYF. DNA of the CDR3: TGTGCCAGTCGGGACACCCTAAGCACAGATACGCAGTATTTT.

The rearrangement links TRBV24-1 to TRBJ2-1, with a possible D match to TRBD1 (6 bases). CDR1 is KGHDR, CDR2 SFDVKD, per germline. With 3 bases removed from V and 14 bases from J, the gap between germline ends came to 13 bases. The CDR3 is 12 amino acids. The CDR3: CATSDGRGRKFF. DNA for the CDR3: TGTGCCACCAGTGATGGCAGGGGAAGGAAGTTCTTC.

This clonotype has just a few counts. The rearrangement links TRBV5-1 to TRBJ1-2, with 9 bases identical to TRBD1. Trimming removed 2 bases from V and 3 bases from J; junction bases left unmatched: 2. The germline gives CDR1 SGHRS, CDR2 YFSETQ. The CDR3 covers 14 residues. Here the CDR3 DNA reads TGCGCCAGCAGCTTTACAGGGGGCGACTATGGCTACACCTTC. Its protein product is CASSFTGGDYGYTF.

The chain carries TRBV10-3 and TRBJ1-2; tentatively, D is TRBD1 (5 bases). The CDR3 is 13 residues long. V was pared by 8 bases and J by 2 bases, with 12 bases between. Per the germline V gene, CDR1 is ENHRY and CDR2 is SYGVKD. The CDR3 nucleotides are TGTGCCATCCCCTCGACAGTCAACTATGGCTACACCTTC. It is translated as CAIPSTVNYGYTF.

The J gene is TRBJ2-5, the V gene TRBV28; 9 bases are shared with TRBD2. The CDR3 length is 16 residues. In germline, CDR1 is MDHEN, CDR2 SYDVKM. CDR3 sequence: CVTLRSGGKVEETQYF. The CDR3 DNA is TGTGTCACCCTAAGGAGCGGGGGGAAGGTAGAAGAGACCCAGTACTTC.

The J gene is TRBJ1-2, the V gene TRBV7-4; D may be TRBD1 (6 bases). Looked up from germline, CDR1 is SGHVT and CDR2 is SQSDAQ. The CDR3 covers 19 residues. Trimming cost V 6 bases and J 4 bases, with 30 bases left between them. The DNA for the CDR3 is TGTGCCAGCAGTTTGCATGCCGGGACACTAGAGTCCTACGGCTATGGCTACACCTTC. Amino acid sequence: CASSLHAGTLESYGYGYTF.

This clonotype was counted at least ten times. The CDR3 reads CASSSYTVSYEQYF. The DNA for the CDR3 is TGTGCCAGCAGCTCCTACACCGTAAGCTACGAGCAGTACTTC. V gene TRBV7-2 combines with J gene TRBJ2-7; D is ambiguous. This CDR3 has 14 amino acids. Germline CDR1 SGHTA, CDR2 FQGNSA. Trimming removed 4 bases at V and 3 bases at J, with 13 bases between.

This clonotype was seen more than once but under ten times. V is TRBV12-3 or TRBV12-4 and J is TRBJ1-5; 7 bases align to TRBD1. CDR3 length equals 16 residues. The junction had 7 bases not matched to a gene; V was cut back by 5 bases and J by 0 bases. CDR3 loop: CASSPGTEYSNQPQHF. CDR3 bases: TGTGCCAGCAGTCCCGGGACAGAGTATAGCAATCAGCCCCAGCATTTT.

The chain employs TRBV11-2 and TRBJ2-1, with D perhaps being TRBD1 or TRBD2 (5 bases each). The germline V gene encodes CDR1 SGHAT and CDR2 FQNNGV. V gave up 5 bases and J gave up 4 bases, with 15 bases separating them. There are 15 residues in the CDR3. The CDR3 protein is CASSPGRNRYNEQFF. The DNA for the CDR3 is TGTGCCAGCAGCCCAGGGAGAAACCGATACAATGAGCAGTTCTTC.

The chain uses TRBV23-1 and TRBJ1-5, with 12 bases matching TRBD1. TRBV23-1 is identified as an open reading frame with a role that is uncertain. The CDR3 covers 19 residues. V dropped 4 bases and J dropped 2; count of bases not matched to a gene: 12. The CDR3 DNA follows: TGCGCCAGCAGTCCCGCGGCCGGGACAGGGGGCGCAGGCAATCAGCCCCAGCATTTT. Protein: CASSPAAGTGGAGNQPQHF.

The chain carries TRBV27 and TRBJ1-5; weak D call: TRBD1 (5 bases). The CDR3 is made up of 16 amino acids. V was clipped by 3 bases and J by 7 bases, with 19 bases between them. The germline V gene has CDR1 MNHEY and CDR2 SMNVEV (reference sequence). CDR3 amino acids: CASSLVGGRQMQPQHF. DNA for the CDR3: TGTGCCAGCAGTTTGGTTGGGGGGAGACAGATGCAGCCCCAGCATTTT.

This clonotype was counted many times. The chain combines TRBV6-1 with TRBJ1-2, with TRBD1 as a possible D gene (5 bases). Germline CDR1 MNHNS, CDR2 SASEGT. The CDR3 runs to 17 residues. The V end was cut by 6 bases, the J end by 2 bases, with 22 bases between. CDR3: CASSQSRGKLFNYGYTF. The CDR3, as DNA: TGTGCCAGCAGCCAATCACGGGGGAAACTATTCAACTATGGCTACACCTTC.

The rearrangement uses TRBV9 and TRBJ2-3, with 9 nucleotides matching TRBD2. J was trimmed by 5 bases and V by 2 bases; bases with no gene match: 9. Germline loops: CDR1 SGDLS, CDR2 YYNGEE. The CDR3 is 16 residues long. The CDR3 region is CASSVVAGAPRDTQYF. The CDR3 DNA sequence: TGTGCCAGCAGCGTTGTAGCGGGGGCCCCGCGAGATACGCAGTATTTT. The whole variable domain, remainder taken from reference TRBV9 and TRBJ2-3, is DSGVTQTPKHLITATGQRVTLRCSPRSGDLSVYWYQQSLDQGLQFLIQYYNGEERAKGNILERFSAQQFPDLHSELNLSSLELGDSALYFCASSVVAGAPRDTQYFGPGTRLTVL.

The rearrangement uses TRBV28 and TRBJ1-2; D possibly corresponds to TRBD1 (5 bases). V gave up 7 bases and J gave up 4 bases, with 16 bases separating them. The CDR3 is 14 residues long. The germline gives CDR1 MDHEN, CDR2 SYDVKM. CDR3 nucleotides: TGTGCCAGCACCTTGCCAGGGACGGGCTATGGCTACACCTTC. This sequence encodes CASTLPGTGYGYTF.

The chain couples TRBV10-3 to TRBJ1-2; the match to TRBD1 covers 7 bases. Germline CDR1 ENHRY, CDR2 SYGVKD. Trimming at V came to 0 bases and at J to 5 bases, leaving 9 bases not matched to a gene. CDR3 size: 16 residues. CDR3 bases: TGTGCCATCAGTGAGTCGCGGACACAGGGGATATATGGCTACACCTTC. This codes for CAISESRTQGIYGYTF.

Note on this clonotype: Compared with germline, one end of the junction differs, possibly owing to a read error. The CDR3 nucleotides are TGTGCCAGTAGTATATCCAGGTTGTATAGCAATCGGCCCCAGCATTTT. This codes for CASSISRLYSNRPQHF. The gene calls are TRBV19 and TRBJ1-5, with D uncertain. The CDR3 spans 16 residues. In germline, CDR1 is LNHDA, CDR2 SQIVND (reference sequence).

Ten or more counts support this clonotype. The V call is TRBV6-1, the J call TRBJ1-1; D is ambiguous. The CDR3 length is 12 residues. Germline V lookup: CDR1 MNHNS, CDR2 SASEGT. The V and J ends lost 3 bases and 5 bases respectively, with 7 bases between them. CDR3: CASSEGRTEAFF. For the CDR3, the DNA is TGTGCCAGCAGTGAGGGGAGAACTGAAGCTTTCTTT.

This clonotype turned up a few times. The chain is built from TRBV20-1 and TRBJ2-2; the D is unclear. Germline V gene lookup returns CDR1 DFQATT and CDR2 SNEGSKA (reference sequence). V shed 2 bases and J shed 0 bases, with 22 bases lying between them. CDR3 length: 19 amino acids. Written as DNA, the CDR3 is TGCAGTGCTAGAAATGAGAAGATAATAGCTCGTGCGAACACCGGGGAGCTGTTTTTT. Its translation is CSARNEKIIARANTGELFF.

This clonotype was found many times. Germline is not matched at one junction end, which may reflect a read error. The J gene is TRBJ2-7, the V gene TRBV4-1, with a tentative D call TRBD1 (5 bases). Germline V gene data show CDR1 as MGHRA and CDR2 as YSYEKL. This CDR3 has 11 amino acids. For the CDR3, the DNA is TGTGCCAGCAGCCAGGGTCTAGAGCAGTACTTC. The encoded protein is CASSQGLEQYF.

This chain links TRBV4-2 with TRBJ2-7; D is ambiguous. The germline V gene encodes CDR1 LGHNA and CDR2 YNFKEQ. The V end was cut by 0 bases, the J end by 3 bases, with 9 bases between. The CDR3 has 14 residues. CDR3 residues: CASSQDVTFYEQYF. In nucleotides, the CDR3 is TGTGCCAGCAGCCAAGATGTAACCTTCTACGAGCAGTACTTC.

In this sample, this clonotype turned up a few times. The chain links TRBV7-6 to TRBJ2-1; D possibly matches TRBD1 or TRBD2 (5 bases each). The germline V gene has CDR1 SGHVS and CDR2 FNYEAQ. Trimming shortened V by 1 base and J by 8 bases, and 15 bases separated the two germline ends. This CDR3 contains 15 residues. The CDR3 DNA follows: TGTGCCAGCAGCTTAGGCCAGGACGAGGGACATGAGCAGTTCTTC. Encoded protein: CASSLGQDEGHEQFF. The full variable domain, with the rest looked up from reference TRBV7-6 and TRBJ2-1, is GAGVSQSPRYKVTKRGQDVALRCDPISGHVSLYWYRQALGQGPEFLTYFNYEAQQDKSGLPNDRFSAERPEGSISTLTIQRTEQRDSAMYRCASSLGQDEGHEQFFGPGTRLTVL.

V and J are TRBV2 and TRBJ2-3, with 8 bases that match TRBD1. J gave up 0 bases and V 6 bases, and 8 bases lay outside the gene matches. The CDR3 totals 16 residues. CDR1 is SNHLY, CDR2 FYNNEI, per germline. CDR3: CASRGPGGLSTDTQYF. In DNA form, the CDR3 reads TGTGCCAGCAGAGGCCCAGGGGGCTTAAGCACAGATACGCAGTATTTT.

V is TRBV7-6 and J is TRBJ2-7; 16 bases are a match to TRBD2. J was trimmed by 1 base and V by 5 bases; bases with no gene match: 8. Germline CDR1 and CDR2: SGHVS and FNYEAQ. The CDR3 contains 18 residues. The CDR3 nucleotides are TGTGCCAGCAGCCCCGGGACTAGCGGGGGGGCCACTTCCTACGAGCAGTACTTC. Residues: CASSPGTSGGATSYEQYF. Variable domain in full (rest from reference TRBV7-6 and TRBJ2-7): GAGVSQSPRYKVTKRGQDVALRCDPISGHVSLYWYRQALGQGPEFLTYFNYEAQQDKSGLPNDRFSAERPEGSISTLTIQRTEQRDSAMYRCASSPGTSGGATSYEQYFGPGTRLTVT.